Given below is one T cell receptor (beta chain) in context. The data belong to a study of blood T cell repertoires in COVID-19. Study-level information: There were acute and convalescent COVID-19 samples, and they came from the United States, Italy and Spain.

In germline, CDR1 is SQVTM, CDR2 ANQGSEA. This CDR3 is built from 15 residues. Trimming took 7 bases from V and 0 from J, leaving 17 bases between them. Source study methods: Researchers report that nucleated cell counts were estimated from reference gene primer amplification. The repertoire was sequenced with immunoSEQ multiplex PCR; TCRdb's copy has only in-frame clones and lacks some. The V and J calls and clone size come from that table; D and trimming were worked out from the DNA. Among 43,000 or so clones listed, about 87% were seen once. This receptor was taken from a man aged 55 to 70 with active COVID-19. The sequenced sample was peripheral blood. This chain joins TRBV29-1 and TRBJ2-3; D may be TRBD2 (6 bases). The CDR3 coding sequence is TGCAGCGCTACTAACGGGGGAAAAAGCACAGATACGCAGTATTTT. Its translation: CSATNGGKSTDTQYF.